A single sample gave rise to the 12 T cell receptor beta chains below, sequenced in a study of somatic mutations in cytotoxic T cells in rheumatoid arthritis (dated by TCRdb to the late 2010s). Receptors were amplified or captured by the immunoSEQ multiplex PCR assay. The clones in this table, taken by TCRdb from immuneACCESS, are in-frame only. Not every clone is retained; where verified, under half of the shortfall comes from an unresolved V gene, and the cause of the rest is unknown. Present in this sample are about 20,000 clones, 70% to 85% of which were seen just once. The ten most abundant clones make up approximately 5.3% of the sample. Input material: CD8+ T cells sorted from blood. All receptors derive from a man in his 60s in good health.

The gene calls are TRBV6-5 and TRBJ1-2; no clear D. The V and J ends lost 6 bases and 2 bases respectively, with 10 bases between them. This CDR3 is built from 13 residues. The germline CDR1 and CDR2 sequences are MNHEY and SVGAGI. The CDR3 bases are TGTGCCAGCAGCGCCACAGTGAACTATGGCTACACCTTC. Amino acid sequence: CASSATVNYGYTF.

The chain employs TRBV18 and TRBJ2-2, with D unclear. Germline V gene lookup returns CDR1 KGHSH and CDR2 LQKENI. With 0 bases removed from V and 16 bases from J, the gap between germline ends came to 15 bases. The CDR3 contains 13 residues. The DNA of the CDR3 is TGTGCCAGCTCACCACCGGAACAGACGGATAAGTTTTTT. It specifies CASSPPEQTDKFF.

For the CDR3, the DNA is TGTGCCAGCAGCTTAGGGGCGGGGGGTGCTGCAGATACGCAGTATTTT. Amino acid sequence: CASSLGAGGAADTQYF. This sequence joins TRBV7-8 and TRBJ2-3; 8 bases are shared with TRBD2. Germline CDR1 and CDR2: SGHVS and FQNEAQ. This CDR3 has 16 residues. The trim removed 1 base at V and 4 bases at J, leaving 7 bases unmatched.

This clone was seen only once. The chain recombines TRBV19 with TRBJ2-7; 10 nucleotides match TRBD1. Trimming took 1 base from V and 2 from J; bases not matched to a gene: 2. This CDR3 spans 15 amino acids. CDR1 is LNHDA and CDR2 is SQIVND in the germline V gene (reference sequence). The CDR3 region is CASSIGQGATYEQYF. The CDR3 DNA is TGTGCCAGTAGTATAGGACAGGGGGCGACCTACGAGCAGTACTTC.

This clone was counted once. J is TRBJ2-3 and V is TRBV6-5, with 7 bases aligning to TRBD2. The CDR3 runs 15 residues. CDR1 and CDR2 from the germline V gene are MNHEY and SVGAGI. V was pared by 0 bases and J by 0 bases, with 0 bases of the junction left unmatched. The CDR3 DNA reads as TGTGCCAGCAGTTACTCTAGCGGGAGCACAGATACGCAGTATTTT. It is translated as CASSYSSGSTDTQYF.

This chain joins TRBV4-2 and TRBJ2-5; D is perhaps TRBD2 (7 bases). Germline V CDR1 and CDR2: LGHNA, YNFKEQ. With 7 bases removed from V and 5 bases from J, the gap between germline ends came to 26 bases. CDR3 length: 17 residues. This CDR3 is CASTTRGGGGGGETQYF. The CDR3, as DNA: TGTGCCAGCACCACAAGAGGCGGGGGCGGGGGAGGTGAGACCCAGTACTTC.

The gene calls are TRBV7-9 and TRBJ2-1; a weak D match, TRBD1 (5 bases). Trimming shortened V by 6 bases and J by 4 bases, and 10 bases separated the two germline ends. CDR3 size: 13 residues. CDR1 is SEHNR and CDR2 is FQNEAQ in the germline V gene (reference sequence). The CDR3 region is CASSQGRYNEQFF. The CDR3 region has the DNA TGTGCCAGCAGTCAGGGCAGGTACAATGAGCAGTTCTTC.

The chain combines TRBV27 with TRBJ2-2; TRBD2 matches 8 bases. Germline CDR1 and CDR2: MNHEY and SMNVEV (reference sequence). V was pared by 1 base and J by 4 bases, with 5 bases of the junction left unmatched. The CDR3 is made up of 16 amino acids. This CDR3 is CASSLYSTSGTGELFF. In DNA, the CDR3 is TGTGCCAGCAGTTTATACTCCACTAGCGGCACCGGGGAGCTGTTTTTT.

The chain employs TRBV29-1 and TRBJ2-3, with D perhaps matching TRBD1 (6 bases). The V end was cut by 5 bases, the J end by 2 bases, with 11 bases between. Germline CDR1 SQVTM, CDR2 ANQGSEA. The length of the CDR3 is 13 residues. The CDR3 DNA follows: TGCAGCGTTTTCAGGGGAGACACAGATACGCAGTATTTT. Amino acids: CSVFRGDTDTQYF.

This chain links TRBV4-1 with TRBJ2-5; D may be TRBD2 (6 bases). This CDR3 comprises 15 residues. Between the trimmed V and J ends, which lost 1 base and 1 base, there was a span of 10 bases. Germline CDR1 MGHRA, CDR2 YSYEKL. The CDR3 DNA reads TGCGCCAGCAGCCAAGGGCCCGGGGGCCAAGAGACCCAGTACTTC. This translates into CASSQGPGGQETQYF.

The chain links TRBV11-1 to TRBJ2-1; 7 bases fit TRBD1. With 0 bases clipped from V and 4 bases from J, the junction kept 6 bases outside the gene matches. Per germline, CDR1 SGHAT and CDR2 FQDESV (reference sequence). The CDR3 runs to 16 residues. The CDR3 loop reads CASSLAEDRTYNEQFF. CDR3 sequence (DNA): TGTGCCAGCAGCTTAGCGGAGGACAGGACTTACAATGAGCAGTTCTTC.

V usage is TRBV7-9 and J usage is TRBJ1-4; 9 bases map to TRBD1. From germline, CDR1 is SEHNR and CDR2 FQNEAQ (reference sequence). J lost 4 bases, V lost 5 bases, and 8 bases had no gene match. CDR3 length equals 16 residues. The CDR3 spells CASSGGTGLLNEKLFF. Written as DNA, the CDR3 is TGTGCCAGCAGCGGCGGGACAGGGCTGCTTAATGAAAAACTGTTTTTT.